The T cell receptor beta chain under discussion was sequenced for a study of control samples from healthy donors and cancer patients. After removal of 0 bases from V and 5 bases from J, the junction contained 5 bases not matched to a gene. Germline V lookup: CDR1 MNHEY, CDR2 SMNVEV (reference sequence). This CDR3 contains 17 residues. Sequencing was performed with immunoSEQ multiplex PCR; in TCRdb, only in-frame clones are kept and a portion is missing. The top ten clones hold roughly 0.54% of a sample with 95,000 to 150,000 clones, 85% to 95% of them seen once. The receptor's source is a man older than 75 with head and neck cancer. The source material was PBMCs. The chain recombines TRBV27 with TRBJ2-7; 15 bases agree with TRBD2. CDR3 in DNA: TGTGCCAGCAGTTTATCCGGGACTAGCGGGAGGATCCACGAGCAGTACTTC. Amino acid sequence: CASSLSGTSGRIHEQYF.